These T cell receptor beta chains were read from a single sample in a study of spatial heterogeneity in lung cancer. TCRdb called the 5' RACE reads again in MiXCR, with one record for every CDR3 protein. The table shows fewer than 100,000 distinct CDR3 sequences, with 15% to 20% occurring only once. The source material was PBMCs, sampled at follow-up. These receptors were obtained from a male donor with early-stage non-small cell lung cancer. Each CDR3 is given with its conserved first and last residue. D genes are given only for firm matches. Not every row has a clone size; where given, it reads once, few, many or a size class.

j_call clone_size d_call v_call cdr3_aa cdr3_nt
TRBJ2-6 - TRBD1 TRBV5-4 CASSSGQGISGANVLTF TGTGCCAGCAGCTCCGGACAGGGTATCTCTGGGGCCAACGTCCTGACTTTC
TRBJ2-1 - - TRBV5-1 CASSFQRKEDEQFF TGCGCCAGCAGCTTCCAGCGGAAGGAGGATGAGCAGTTCTTC
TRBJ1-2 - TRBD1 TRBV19 CASSKGQQNYGYTF TGTGCCAGTAGTAAGGGACAGCAAAACTATGGCTACACCTTC
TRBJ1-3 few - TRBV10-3 CAISAINSGNTIYF TGTGCCATCAGTGCGATAAACTCTGGAAACACCATATATTTT
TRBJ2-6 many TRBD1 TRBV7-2 CASSSGTGTHSGANVLTF TGTGCCAGCAGCTCCGGGACAGGCACCCACTCTGGGGCCAACGTCCTGACTTTC
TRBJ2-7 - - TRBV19 CASSPPSSGVYEQYF TGTGCCAGTAGTCCGCCCAGTAGCGGAGTCTACGAGCAGTACTTC
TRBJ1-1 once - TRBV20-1 CSASVQGVGTEAFF TGCAGTGCTAGTGTACAGGGCGTCGGCACTGAAGCTTTCTTT
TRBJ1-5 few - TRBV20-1 CSARYMDVDQPQHF TGCAGTGCTAGATACATGGATGTTGATCAGCCCCAGCATTTT
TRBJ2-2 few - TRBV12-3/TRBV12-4 CASSRGPSGAGELFF TGTGCCAGCAGCCGCGGCCCCTCGGGGGCCGGGGAGCTGTTTTTT
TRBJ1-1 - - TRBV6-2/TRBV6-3 CASSFLRNTEAFF TGTGCCAGCAGTTTCCTTCGGAACACTGAAGCTTTCTTT
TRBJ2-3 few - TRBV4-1 CASSQVSAGSGRYTQYF TGCGCCAGCAGCCAAGTTAGTGCGGGGTCCGGCAGGTATACGCAGTATTTT
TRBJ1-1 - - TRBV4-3 CASSEQGIRTEAFF TGCGCCAGCAGCGAACAGGGAATTCGCACTGAAGCTTTCTTT
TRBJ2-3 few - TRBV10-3 CAISDRGFSTDTQYF TGTGCCATCAGTGACCGGGGCTTTAGCACAGATACGCAGTATTTT
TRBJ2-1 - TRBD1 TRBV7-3 CASSVPGQSNNEQFF TGTGCCAGCAGTGTACCGGGACAGTCTAACAATGAGCAGTTCTTC
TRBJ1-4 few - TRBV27 CASSTRGGRNEKLFF TGTGCCAGCAGTACCCGGGGGGGTCGAAATGAAAAACTGTTTTTT
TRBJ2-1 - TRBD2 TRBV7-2 CASSLGLAGRTSEQFF TGTGCCAGCAGCTTGGGATTAGCGGGGCGGACAAGTGAGCAGTTCTTC
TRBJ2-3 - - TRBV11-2 CASSSNIGTDTQYF TGTGCCAGCAGCTCTAATATAGGCACAGATACGCAGTATTTT
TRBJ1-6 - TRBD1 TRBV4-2 CASSLNRDSNSPLHF TGTGCCAGCAGCCTCAACCGGGACAGCAATTCACCCCTCCACTTT
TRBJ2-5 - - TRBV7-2 CASSPSRLQQETQYF TGTGCCAGCAGCCCTAGTAGGCTACAGCAAGAGACCCAGTACTTC
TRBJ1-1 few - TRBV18 CASSPKLARSSTEAFF TGTGCCAGCTCACCAAAACTTGCCAGAAGCAGCACTGAAGCTTTCTTT
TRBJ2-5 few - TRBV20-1 CSARMLARQETQYF TGCAGTGCTAGAATGTTAGCGAGGCAAGAGACCCAGTACTTC
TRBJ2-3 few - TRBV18 CASSPPLGDTQYF TGTGCCAGCTCACCACCGCTGGGAGATACGCAGTATTTT
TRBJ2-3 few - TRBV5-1 CASSFSDSTDTQYF TGCGCCAGCAGCTTCTCCGACAGCACAGATACGCAGTATTTT
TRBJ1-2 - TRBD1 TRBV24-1 CATSDRFTGDHGYTF TGTGCCACCAGTGACCGATTTACAGGGGACCATGGCTACACCTTC
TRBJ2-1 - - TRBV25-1 CASAYNEQFF TGTGCCAGCGCCTACAATGAGCAGTTCTTC
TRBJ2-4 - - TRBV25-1 CASSAPRGAKNIQYF TGTGCCAGCAGTGCCCCCCGGGGGGCCAAAAACATTCAGTACTTC
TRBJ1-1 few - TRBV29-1 CSVEVGPGNTEAFF TGCAGCGTTGAAGTGGGGCCAGGTAACACTGAAGCTTTCTTT
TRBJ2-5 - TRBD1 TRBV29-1 CSASGTGLVKTQYF TGCAGCGCCTCGGGGACAGGGTTGGTAAAGACCCAGTACTTC
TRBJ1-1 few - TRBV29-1 CSAVLGGGAFF TGCAGCGCGGTTCTTGGAGGTGGAGCTTTCTTT
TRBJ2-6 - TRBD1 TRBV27 CASSSRTGIISGANVLTF TGTGCCAGCAGTTCCAGGACAGGGATAATTTCTGGGGCCAACGTCCTGACTTTC
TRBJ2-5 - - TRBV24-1 CATSSDGARETQYF TGTGCCACCAGTTCGGACGGGGCACGAGAGACCCAGTACTTC
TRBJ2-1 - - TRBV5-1 CASSGLTGPTSYNEQFF TGCGCCAGCAGCGGACTGACAGGCCCGACATCCTACAATGAGCAGTTCTTC
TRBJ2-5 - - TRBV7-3 CASSRDLTETQYF TGTGCCAGCAGCAGGGACCTGACGGAGACCCAGTACTTC